These 26 T cell receptor beta chains were all obtained from the same sample, sequenced in a study of blood T cells in healthy people across ages. The second PCR ran about 6 to 11 cycles with a sample-barcoded 5' primer and J-beta primers. TCRdb re-derived calls from the 5' RACE reads in MiXCR, one entry per CDR3 protein. In the table there are over a million distinct CDR3 sequences, 20% to 25% of which are singletons. These data were also reused for a study on T cells of mothers and their children.

Sequenced material: blood. Receptors were obtained from a girl aged 2 to 9 in good health.

At least ten counts were recorded for this clonotype. The rearrangement joins TRBV7-2 to TRBJ2-7, with D uncertain. Trimming removed 5 bases from V and 2 bases from J, with 13 bases in between. Germline CDR1 SGHTA, CDR2 FQGNSA. The CDR3 is made up of 14 amino acids. CDR3 residues: CASSMEMGPYEQYF. CDR3 bases: TGTGCCAGCAGCATGGAGATGGGCCCCTACGAGCAGTACTTC.

The CDR3 DNA is TGTGCCAGCAGCGCATCCGGGACGGTGAACACTGAAGCTTTCTTT. Amino acid sequence: CASSASGTVNTEAFF. The chain recombines TRBV9 with TRBJ1-1; weak D call: TRBD1 (5 bases). Germline-derived CDR1 and CDR2 are SGDLS and YYNGEE. CDR3 length equals 15 residues. Trimming cost V 3 bases and J 0 bases, with 12 bases left between them. The full variable domain, its missing parts supplied by reference TRBV9 and TRBJ1-1, is DSGVTQTPKHLITATGQRVTLRCSPRSGDLSVYWYQQSLDQGLQFLIQYYNGEERAKGNILERFSAQQFPDLHSELNLSSLELGDSALYFCASSASGTVNTEAFFGQGTRLTVV.

There are a few counts of this clonotype. V is TRBV12-3 or TRBV12-4 and J is TRBJ1-2; D gene ambiguous. V gave up 4 bases and J gave up 2 bases, with 8 bases separating them. The CDR3 loop spans 13 amino acids. The CDR3 loop reads CASSSDLNYGYTF. The CDR3 DNA reads TGTGCCAGCAGTTCGGACTTGAACTATGGCTACACCTTC.

This clonotype came up a few times. The rearrangement uses TRBV12-3 or TRBV12-4 and TRBJ2-1, with 7 nucleotides matching TRBD1. J gave up 5 bases and V 4 bases, and 11 bases lay outside the gene matches. There are 16 residues in the CDR3. The CDR3 bases are TGTGCCAGCAGTTCCCTCAAGGGGACAGCTGACAATGAGCAGTTCTTC. This sequence encodes CASSSLKGTADNEQFF.

The table lists this clonotype with a few counts. The chain uses TRBV15 and TRBJ1-5; 8 bases are a match to TRBD1. The trim removed 3 bases at V and 5 bases at J, leaving 6 bases unmatched. The V gene's germline CDR1 is LNHNV and CDR2 YYDKDF (reference sequence). This CDR3 is built from 15 residues. CDR3 region: CATSSADRGHQPQHF. CDR3 in DNA: TGTGCCACCAGCAGTGCTGACAGGGGCCATCAGCCCCAGCATTTT.

The V gene is TRBV4-1, the J gene TRBJ2-7; 8 bases align to TRBD1. V gave up 0 bases and J gave up 6 bases; unmatched junction bases: 7. The CDR3 totals 15 residues. Germline-derived CDR1 and CDR2 are MGHRA and YSYEKL. In nucleotides, the CDR3 is TGCGCCAGCAGCCAAGAGGGGCAGGGGGCCAGCGAGCAGTACTTC. Its protein product is CASSQEGQGASEQYF.

The V call is TRBV6-2 or TRBV6-3, the J call TRBJ2-2; D is possibly TRBD1 or TRBD2 (5 bases each). The CDR3 consists of 14 residues. The V gene's germline CDR1 is MNHEY and CDR2 SVGEGT. The V gene lost 7 bases and the J gene lost 4 bases, with 13 bases spanning the gap. The CDR3 spells CASMKGTSTGELFF. As DNA, the CDR3 is TGTGCCAGCATGAAGGGGACCAGCACCGGGGAGCTGTTTTTT.

This clonotype showed up just a few times. The chain carries TRBV2 and TRBJ2-5; D not certain. Germline V gene data show CDR1 as SNHLY and CDR2 as FYNNEI. This CDR3 contains 16 residues. Trimming took off 1 base at V and 0 bases at J, with 12 bases between the two ends. The CDR3 DNA follows: TGTGCCAGCAGTGAAGGGTCTTTAGGGTACCAAGAGACCCAGTACTTC. Amino acids: CASSEGSLGYQETQYF.

The J gene is TRBJ1-2, the V gene TRBV3-1, with TRBD1 identical over 7 bases. Losses at the gene ends were 6 bases for V and 7 bases for J; bases not matched to a gene: 8. The CDR3 has 13 amino acids. The germline CDR1 and CDR2 sequences are LGHDT and YNNKEL (reference sequence). The CDR3 coding sequence is TGTGCCAGCAGACTTCCGGGACAGACTGGCTACACCTTC. It specifies CASRLPGQTGYTF.

The rearrangement joins TRBV6-5 to TRBJ2-5, with D perhaps matching TRBD2 (5 bases). V gave up 7 bases and J gave up 1 base, with 10 bases separating them. CDR1 and CDR2 (germline): MNHEY, SVGAGI. The CDR3 loop spans 13 amino acids. CDR3 coding DNA: TGTGCCAGCAAACAGCGGATCCAAGAGACCCAGTACTTC. Its protein is CASKQRIQETQYF.

The chain couples TRBV27 to TRBJ2-5; D ambiguous. The J call is in doubt because the DNA end fits TRBJ2-7 better. The CDR3 extends over 14 amino acids. Germline-derived CDR1 and CDR2 are MNHEY and SMNVEV (reference sequence). The DNA of the CDR3 is TGTGCCAGCAGCCCTTTTTCCCTAGAGGACGAGCAGTACTTC. As protein: CASSPFSLEDEQYF.

This sequence joins TRBV20-1 and TRBJ1-4, with D unresolved. V shed 3 bases and J shed 5 bases, with 16 bases lying between them. This CDR3 has 15 amino acids. CDR1 and CDR2 (germline): DFQATT, SNEGSKA (reference sequence). For the CDR3, the DNA is TGCAGTGCTAGTATATCTTCCGTGGCAAATGAAAAACTGTTTTTT. This translates into CSASISSVANEKLFF.

CDR3 sequence (DNA): TGTGCCAGCAGTACTCGGCAACAATACGAGCAGTACTTC. Residues: CASSTRQQYEQYF. The rearrangement uses TRBV6-6 and TRBJ2-7; D is uncertain. The CDR3 totals 13 residues. Germline-derived CDR1 and CDR2 are MNHNY and SVGAGI (reference sequence). Trimming took off 5 bases at V and 4 bases at J, with 12 bases between the two ends.

The V call is TRBV7-6, the J call TRBJ2-7; D is uncertain. Germline-derived CDR1 and CDR2 are SGHVS and FNYEAQ. The CDR3 has 11 residues. V was shortened by 2 bases and J by 12 bases, with 11 bases between the two germline ends. CDR3 sequence (DNA): TGTGCCAGCAGCTTACCGGGCCCTTGGTACTTC. Its translation: CASSLPGPWYF. Using reference TRBV7-6 and TRBJ2-7 for the parts outside the CDR3, the full variable domain is GAGVSQSPRYKVTKRGQDVALRCDPISGHVSLYWYRQALGQGPEFLTYFNYEAQQDKSGLPNDRFSAERPEGSISTLTIQRTEQRDSAMYRCASSLPGPWYFGPGTRLTVT.

This clonotype was picked up a small number of times. An end of the junction differs from the germline gene, which may be a read error. V is TRBV18 and J is TRBJ1-4; unclear D gene. This CDR3 is built from 14 residues. Germline V lookup: CDR1 KGHSH, CDR2 LQKENI. This chain's CDR3 is CASSSTPDMEKLFF. The CDR3 bases are TGCGCCAGCTCGTCAACCCCGGATATGGAAAAACTGTTTTTT.

This chain connects TRBV29-1 to TRBJ2-5; TRBD2 aligns across 10 bases. The J call is doubtful: the DNA matches TRBJ2-1 better. Germline CDR1 and CDR2: SQVTM and ANQGSEA. This CDR3 is 16 amino acids long. CDR3 in DNA: TGCAGCGCCCCCCGATCCGGACTAGCGGCGAACTATGAGCAGTTCTTC. Translated: CSAPRSGLAANYEQFF.

A few counts support this clonotype. V is TRBV10-3 and J is TRBJ2-5; D may match TRBD1 or TRBD2 (5 bases each). This CDR3 has 13 amino acids. Trimming cost V 8 bases and J 3 bases, with 13 bases left between them. Germline V gene sequence: CDR1 ENHRY, CDR2 SYGVKD. CDR3 bases: TGTGCCATCCAGGGAGAATTCAAAGAGACCCAGTACTTC. It yields the protein CAIQGEFKETQYF.

This clonotype was seen only a few times. V usage is TRBV5-1 and J usage is TRBJ2-7; D not resolved. This CDR3 has 15 amino acids. Germline V gives CDR1 SGHRS, CDR2 YFSETQ. Trimming left V 1 base short and J 3 bases short, with 14 bases between. Written as DNA, the CDR3 is TGCGCCAGCAGCTTGAGTGGCAACGGAAACTACGAGCAGTACTTC. Translated, it gives CASSLSGNGNYEQYF.

The rearrangement links TRBV5-1 to TRBJ2-1; the match to TRBD2 covers 8 bases. The CDR3 extends over 15 amino acids. From germline, CDR1 is SGHRS and CDR2 YFSETQ. V lost 4 bases to trimming and J lost 3 bases; unmatched junction nucleotides: 6. The CDR3 region is CASSAGLVDYNEQFF. The CDR3 bases are TGCGCCAGCAGCGCGGGACTAGTAGACTACAATGAGCAGTTCTTC.

This chain joins TRBV20-1 and TRBJ1-1; 9 nucleotides match TRBD1. V lost 2 bases to trimming and J lost 4 bases; unmatched junction nucleotides: 5. The CDR3 is 14 amino acids. From germline, CDR1 is DFQATT and CDR2 SNEGSKA (reference sequence). CDR3 residues: CSARKQGAGTEAFF. The CDR3 DNA reads as TGCAGTGCTAGAAAACAGGGGGCGGGCACTGAAGCTTTCTTT.

This CDR3 reads CSASERGYEQYF. The CDR3 nucleotides are TGCAGTGCTAGCGAAAGGGGATACGAGCAGTACTTC. This rearrangement joins TRBV20-1 to TRBJ2-7; a possible D gene is TRBD1 (5 bases). CDR3 length: 12 amino acids. V was clipped by 3 bases and J by 4 bases, with 10 bases between them. CDR1 and CDR2 (germline): DFQATT, SNEGSKA (reference sequence).

This clonotype was recorded a few times. The V call is TRBV27, the J call TRBJ1-6; 9 positions agree with TRBD1. CDR1 is MNHEY, CDR2 SMNVEV, per germline (reference sequence). V was pared by 3 bases and J by 6 bases, with 3 bases of the junction left unmatched. The CDR3 covers 15 residues. In DNA form, the CDR3 reads TGTGCCAGCAGTTTGGACAGGGGAGGTAATTCACCCCTCCACTTT. This codes for CASSLDRGGNSPLHF.

This clonotype was picked up many times. The V call is TRBV12-3 or TRBV12-4, the J call TRBJ2-5, with unresolved D. This CDR3 comprises 11 residues. Trimming removed 6 bases at V and 3 bases at J, with 5 bases between. CDR3 coding DNA: TGTGCCAGCAGCGTGAAAGAGACCCAGTACTTC. Translating it yields CASSVKETQYF.

This sequence joins TRBV25-1 and TRBJ2-2; D remains ambiguous. The CDR3 runs 12 residues. Deletions cut 2 bases from V and 7 bases from J, with 5 bases between. The germline V gene encodes CDR1 MGHDK and CDR2 SYGVNS. CDR3 nucleotide sequence: TGTGCCAGCAGTGAACGGCTCGGGGAGCTGTTTTTT. Residues: CASSERLGELFF. Drawing the rest from reference TRBV25-1 and TRBJ2-2, the complete variable domain is EADIYQTPRYLVIGTGKKITLECSQTMGHDKMYWYQQDPGMELHLIHYSYGVNSTEKGDLSSESTVSRIRTEHFPLTLESARPSHTSQYLCASSERLGELFFGEGSRLTVL.

This clonotype was seen a single time. The V gene is TRBV4-1, the J gene TRBJ2-1; 10 bases are shared with TRBD2. Per the germline V gene, CDR1 is MGHRA and CDR2 is YSYEKL. The CDR3 loop spans 16 amino acids. The V segment lost 4 bases and the J segment 5 bases; nucleotides outside the gene matches: 8. CDR3 in amino acids: CASSLRQGLADNEQFF. The CDR3 DNA sequence: TGCGCCAGCAGCCTCCGACAAGGACTAGCGGACAATGAGCAGTTCTTC.

The gene calls are TRBV12-3 or TRBV12-4 and TRBJ1-1; 7 bases line up with TRBD1. Trimming at V came to 7 bases and at J to 4 bases, leaving 9 bases not matched to a gene. There are 14 residues in the CDR3. CDR3 residues: CASTPRTGRTEAFF. The CDR3 bases are TGTGCCAGCACCCCGAGGACAGGACGCACTGAAGCTTTCTTT.